This is a list of T cell receptor beta chains from one sample in a study of shared clonotypes between healthy human individuals. Repertoires were generated with immunoSEQ multiplex PCR, while TCRdb's copy carries only in-frame clones and drops some. Of roughly 650,000 clones in the sample, approximately 97% were seen once. Material: naive CD4+ T cells sorted from blood. These receptors all stem from a woman aged 30 to 39 in good health. Both conserved end residues are part of each CDR3. The D gene is left open where the match is weak. A row's size may be missing; if present it is once, few, many or a size class.

>.|TRBJ1-1|TRBV25-1|.
TGTGCCAGCAGTAAATGGGAAGGGACCAGCACTGAAGCTTTCTTT
CASSKWEGTSTEAFF
>.|TRBJ2-3|TRBV7-2|.
TGTGCCAGCAGCTTAATCCCTAGCTCAGATACGCAGTATTTT
CASSLIPSSDTQYF
>.|TRBJ2-3|TRBV5-6|.
TGTGCCAGCAGCTTACGCGAAAATACGCAGTATTTT
CASSLRENTQYF
>.|TRBJ1-4|TRBV11-2|.
TGTGCCAGCAGCTTTAGTGAAAAACTGTTTTTT
CASSFSEKLFF
>.|TRBJ2-3|TRBV5-5|.
TGTGCCAGCAGCCGACGGCAGGGCACAGATACGCAGTATTTT
CASSRRQGTDTQYF
>few|TRBJ1-4|TRBV10-3|.
TGTGCCATCAGTGAGGTCCCCGGGGGAAAACTGTTTTTT
CAISEVPGGKLFF
>.|TRBJ2-1|TRBV5-1|.
TGCGCCAGCAGCCCTAAAATTGGGGATGAGCAGTTCTTC
CASSPKIGDEQFF
>.|TRBJ1-3|TRBV6-5|.
TGTGCCAGCAGTTACAACCGGGACAACTCTGGAAACACCATATATTTT
CASSYNRDNSGNTIYF
>.|TRBJ1-5|TRBV2|.
TGTGCCAGCAGTGGGGATATTTGGCCCCAGCATTTT
CASSGDIWPQHF
>.|TRBJ2-2|TRBV15|.
TGTGCCACCACCGGCGGGGTGACGAACACCGGGGAGCTGTTTTTT
CATTGGVTNTGELFF
>.|TRBJ1-3|TRBV6-6|.
TGTGCCAGCAGTTCCCCGGGATCTGGAAACACCATATATTTT
CASSSPGSGNTIYF
>.|TRBJ1-2|TRBV28|.
TGTGCCAGCAGCCCCTTAGGGAGTGGCGGCTATGGCTACACCTTC
CASSPLGSGGYGYTF
>.|TRBJ1-5|TRBV28|TRBD1
TGTGCCAGCAGTTTGTCGGGACAGGGGGCTCGACAGCCCCAGCATTTT
CASSLSGQGARQPQHF
>.|TRBJ2-7|TRBV6-1|.
TGTGCCAGCAGTGAATACGAGGGAACCTACGAGCAGTACTTC
CASSEYEGTYEQYF
>.|TRBJ2-7|TRBV5-1|TRBD2
TGCGCCAGCAGCTTGGTGGGGGGGACCTACGAGCAGTACTTC
CASSLVGGTYEQYF
>.|TRBJ2-7|TRBV28|.
TGTGCCAGCAGTTTATCGTTGAACCAGGGGAAGCAGTACTTC
CASSLSLNQGKQYF
>.|TRBJ1-1|TRBV27|.
TGTGCCAGCCAGGAGTGGCGGGGGAAGGTGAACACTGAAGCTTTCTTT
CASQEWRGKVNTEAFF
>.|TRBJ2-1|TRBV18|.
TGTGCCAGCTCAACGAGGTCCGGGGGATCCTACAATGAGCAGTTCTTC
CASSTRSGGSYNEQFF
>.|TRBJ1-5|TRBV7-2|.
TGTGCCAGCAGCTTAAGGGCACAGTATTACAATCAGCCCCAGCATTTT
CASSLRAQYYNQPQHF
>.|TRBJ2-7|TRBV28|TRBD2
TGTGCCAGCAGTTCCGGTAGCGGGAGCTACGAGCAGTACTTC
CASSSGSGSYEQYF
>.|TRBJ1-3|TRBV5-1|TRBD1
TGCGCCAGCAGCGCTCAACAGGGGTATACAGGAAACACCATATATTTT
CASSAQQGYTGNTIYF
>.|TRBJ2-3|TRBV19|.
TGTGCCAGTAGTATCGGGCCTTATCTCTCCCCGCAGTATTTT
CASSIGPYLSPQYF
>.|TRBJ2-7|TRBV6-5|TRBD1
TGTGCCAGCAGTTACTCAGGGACAGTCGGGCACGAGCAGTACTTC
CASSYSGTVGHEQYF
>once|TRBJ2-1|TRBV4-1|.
TGCGCCAGCAGCCAACACCGGACCACCTACAATGAGCAGTTCTTC
CASSQHRTTYNEQFF
>.|TRBJ1-1|TRBV9|.
TGTGCCTGGCGGGGGGGAAACACTGAAGCTTTCTTT
CAWRGGNTEAFF
>.|TRBJ1-3|TRBV5-1|.
TGCGCCAGCAGGGACTCTGGAAACACCATATATTTT
CASRDSGNTIYF
>.|TRBJ1-4|TRBV18|.
TGTGCCAGCTCACCAAGGGAGCAGGGTTATAGTGAAAAACTGTTTTTT
CASSPREQGYSEKLFF
>.|TRBJ2-1|TRBV5-1|TRBD2
TGCGCCAGCAGCTTGGTAGCGGGAGGAGGGAATGAGCAGTTCTTC
CASSLVAGGGNEQFF
>.|TRBJ2-3|TRBV28|.
TGTGCCAGCAGGGCCGGGAGACCCTACCGCACAGATACGCAGTATTTT
CASRAGRPYRTDTQYF
>once|TRBJ2-1|TRBV11-2|TRBD2
TGTGCCAGCAGCCTAACCCGACGCGGGAGAGACAATGAGCAGTTCTTC
CASSLTRRGRDNEQFF
>.|TRBJ2-2|TRBV29-1|TRBD2
TGCAGCGACCCATGCCTTCAGCGGACTAGCGGGAGGATGTCCGGGGAGCTGTTTTTT
CSDPCLQRTSGRMSGELFF
>.|TRBJ1-3|TRBV27|.
TGTGCCAGCAGTAAGGGGAGATCTGGAAACACCATATATTTT
CASSKGRSGNTIYF
>.|TRBJ2-3|TRBV5-1|.
TGCGCCAGCAGCTTCGGCCGCATCACAGATACGCAGTATTTT
CASSFGRITDTQYF
>.|TRBJ2-7|TRBV5-1|.
TGCGCCAGCAGCTTAATCCAGGCAGGCAGGACTGGCTACGAGCAGTACTTC
CASSLIQAGRTGYEQYF
>.|TRBJ1-4|TRBV15|.
TGTGCCACCAGCAGTTCGAGAAGAATAGGTGAAAAACTGTTTTTT
CATSSSRRIGEKLFF
>.|TRBJ2-1|TRBV19|.
TGTGCCAGTAGTATGATAGGAGGGCCCTACAATGAGCAGTTCTTC
CASSMIGGPYNEQFF
>.|TRBJ1-4|TRBV28|.
TGTGCCAGCAGTTCTCCACAGGGAGTGGGTGAAAAACTGTTTTTT
CASSSPQGVGEKLFF
>.|TRBJ1-2|TRBV19|TRBD1
TGTGCCAGTAGCGCACAACCGGGACAGGTTAACTATGGCTACACCTTC
CASSAQPGQVNYGYTF
>once|TRBJ2-5|TRBV28|.
TGTGCCAGCAGTGGGGCTAGCCTCGGAGAGACCCAGTACTTC
CASSGASLGETQYF
>.|TRBJ2-3|TRBV2|.
TGTGCCGTACTGGACAGAGGAAACACAGATACGCAGTATTTT
CAVLDRGNTDTQYF
>.|TRBJ1-2|TRBV2|.
TGTGCCAGCAGACAAACCAGGGGCTACACCTTC
CASRQTRGYTF
>.|TRBJ1-1|TRBV28|.
TGTGCCAGCAGTTTAGATATGGGGACTTACACTGAAGCTTTCTTT
CASSLDMGTYTEAFF
>.|TRBJ1-4|TRBV29-1|.
TGCAGCGTCGGTCGAGCGGGTTATGAAAAACTGTTTTTT
CSVGRAGYEKLFF
>.|TRBJ2-1|TRBV2|TRBD2
TGTGCCAGCAGTGAGGCTAGCGGGAGCTACAATGAGCAGTTCTTC
CASSEASGSYNEQFF
>.|TRBJ2-2|TRBV27|TRBD2
TGTGCCAGCCAGAGCGGGAGGTGGTACACCGGGGAGCTGTTTTTT
CASQSGRWYTGELFF
>.|TRBJ2-7|TRBV6-1|.
TGTGCCAGCAGTGAAATACGGTCCCACGAGCAGTACTTC
CASSEIRSHEQYF